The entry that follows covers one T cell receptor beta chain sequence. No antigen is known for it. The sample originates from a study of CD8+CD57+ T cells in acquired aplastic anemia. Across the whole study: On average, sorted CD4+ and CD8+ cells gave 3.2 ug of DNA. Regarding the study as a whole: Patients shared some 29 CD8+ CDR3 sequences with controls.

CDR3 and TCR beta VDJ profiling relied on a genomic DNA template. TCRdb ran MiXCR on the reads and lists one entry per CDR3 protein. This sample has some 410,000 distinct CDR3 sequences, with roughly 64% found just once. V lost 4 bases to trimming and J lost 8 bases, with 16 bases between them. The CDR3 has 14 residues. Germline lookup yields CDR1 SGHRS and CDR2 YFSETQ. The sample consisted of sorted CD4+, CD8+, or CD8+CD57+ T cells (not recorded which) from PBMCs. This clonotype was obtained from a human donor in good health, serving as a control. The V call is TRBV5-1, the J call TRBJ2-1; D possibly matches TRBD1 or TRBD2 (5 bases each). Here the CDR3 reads CASSTTRETDEQFF. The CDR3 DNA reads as TGCGCCAGCAGCACCACCAGGGAGACTGATGAGCAGTTCTTC.